This T cell receptor beta chain emerged from a study of OX40 agonist ivuxolimab in advanced cancers. On the study more broadly: Ivuxolimab, which is an agonistic anti-OX40 (CD134) antibody, was administered to the patients. The group had a mean age of 60 years, ranged from 23 to 79, and was around 86% male.

Only in-frame clones appear in the TCRdb table, and some are missing; sequencing was by immunoSEQ multiplex PCR. The table has about 95,000 clones, around 85% seen once. J was trimmed by 6 bases and V by 2 bases; bases with no gene match: 6. Germline V gene data show CDR1 as MGHRA and CDR2 as YSYEKL. This CDR3 spans 16 amino acids. The receptor's source is an adult with an advanced solid tumor such as melanoma, head and neck, liver or kidney cancer. The starting material was CD4+ or CD8+ T cells sorted from blood, obtained in a trial of the OX40 agonist ivuxolimab. The chain couples TRBV4-1 to TRBJ2-3; 12 bases fit TRBD2. DNA for the CDR3: TGCGCCAGCAGCCAACGACTAGCGGGAGATCTTGATACGCAGTATTTT. Translating it yields CASSQRLAGDLDTQYF.